This T cell receptor beta chain was observed in a study of PD-1 blockade in classical Hodgkin lymphoma. The CDR3 has 16 residues. V dropped 6 bases and J dropped 0; count of bases not matched to a gene: 5. Germline CDR1 and CDR2: LNHDA and SQIVND (reference sequence). The repertoire was sequenced with immunoSEQ multiplex PCR; TCRdb's copy has only in-frame clones and lacks some. The sample comprises 35,000 to 50,000 clones, 65% to 85% of which are singletons, and approximately 2.9% rests with the top ten. As regards this clone: What it binds is not known.

Study results and limitations: Repertoire differences have undefined causes, possibly disease activity or prior therapy. Baseline TCR diversity was reportedly lower in newly diagnosed patients than healthy donors.

Each patient relapsed following autologous stem cell transplantation, and prior brentuximab vedotin exposure differed. Sequencing was performed on peripheral blood mononuclear cells (PBMCs), taken before the second cycle of nivolumab. The receptor was derived from a human donor with classical Hodgkin lymphoma. The chain employs TRBV19 and TRBJ2-3; 11 nucleotides align to TRBD2. CDR3 residues: CASRVGLAVSTDTQYF. DNA of the CDR3: TGTGCCAGTAGGGTGGGACTAGCGGTTAGCACAGATACGCAGTATTTT.